The rows below give T cell receptor beta chains drawn from one sample of a study of spatial heterogeneity in lung cancer. TCRdb re-derived calls from the 5' RACE reads in MiXCR, one entry per CDR3 protein. The sample contains 5,400 or so distinct CDR3 sequences, roughly 6.8% of which appear only once. The material sequenced was lung tumor tissue, taken at surgery. The receptors derive from a male donor with early-stage non-small cell lung cancer. Each CDR3 is given with its conserved first and last residue. A D gene is named only where the DNA matches it firmly. Expanded clones get a size class; other rows say once, few or many, or leave the size out.

V	D	J	size	CDR3	DNA
TRBV5-1	-	TRBJ1-5	medium-sized	CASSLAGDSQPQHF	TGCGCCAGCAGCTTGGCGGGGGATAGTCAGCCCCAGCATTTT
TRBV29-1	-	TRBJ2-7	medium-sized	CSVGRTGTTYEQYF	TGCAGCGTTGGCCGAACAGGGACCACCTACGAGCAGTACTTC
TRBV20-1	-	TRBJ1-2	medium-sized	CSASKRAQFYGYTF	TGCAGTGCTAGTAAGAGGGCGCAGTTCTATGGCTACACCTTC
TRBV5-1	-	TRBJ1-1	many	CASSSIGRLNTEAFF	TGCGCCAGCAGCTCAATTGGGCGATTGAACACTGAAGCTTTCTTT
TRBV7-6	-	TRBJ1-6	medium-sized	CASSPGQINSPLHF	TGTGCCAGCAGTCCCGGGCAGATTAATTCACCCCTCCACTTT
TRBV5-1	TRBD2	TRBJ2-1	many	CASSLSRGGLDEQFF	TGCGCCAGCAGCTTGTCGCGGGGGGGCCTCGATGAGCAGTTCTTC
TRBV24-1	TRBD2	TRBJ2-1	-	CATSDLTSGKNEQFF	TGTGCCACCAGTGATTTGACTAGCGGGAAAAATGAGCAGTTCTTC
TRBV6-1	-	TRBJ2-4	many	CATGLKNIQYF	TGTGCCACAGGATTAAAAAACATTCAGTACTTC
TRBV29-1	-	TRBJ1-2	many	CSVEGANYYGYTF	TGCAGCGTTGAAGGGGCAAATTACTATGGCTACACCTTC
TRBV2	TRBD2	TRBJ2-4	-	CASSGGGNNIQYF	TGTGCCAGCAGTGGCGGGGGAAATAACATTCAGTACTTC
TRBV15	-	TRBJ2-7	many	CATSRDYDTRVEQYF	TGTGCCACCAGCAGAGATTATGACACGAGGGTCGAGCAGTACTTC
TRBV19	-	TRBJ2-6	many	CASSIGGSGANVLTF	TGTGCCAGTAGTATAGGAGGTTCTGGGGCCAACGTCCTGACTTTC
TRBV18	-	TRBJ2-2	many	CASSPLGATNTGELFF	TGTGCCAGCTCACCATTGGGGGCTACGAACACCGGGGAGCTGTTTTTT
TRBV6-2/TRBV6-3	TRBD1	TRBJ2-1	medium-sized	CASSPDRGFGNEQFF	TGTGCCAGCAGCCCGGACAGGGGGTTCGGGAATGAGCAGTTCTTC
TRBV28	-	TRBJ2-7	-	CASSFRGTTAGYF	TGTGCCAGCAGTTTTAGGGGGACGACAGCGGGGTACTTC
TRBV27	-	TRBJ2-7	many	CASSPGIRHEQYF	TGTGCCAGCAGCCCAGGGATTCGTCACGAGCAGTACTTC
TRBV29-1	TRBD2	TRBJ2-3	many	CSVEDPSSGSRADTQYF	TGCAGCGTTGAAGATCCCTCTAGCGGGAGCCGCGCAGATACGCAGTATTTT
TRBV7-2	-	TRBJ2-7	few	CASSPHFSRHYEQYF	TGTGCCAGCAGTCCCCATTTTAGCAGACACTACGAGCAGTACTTC
TRBV7-8	TRBD2	TRBJ2-5	many	CASSSLGLAGETQYF	TGTGCCAGCAGCTCACTCGGACTAGCAGGGGAGACCCAGTACTTC
TRBV10-3	-	TRBJ2-7	few	CAISEYVGEQYF	TGTGCCATCAGTGAGTACGTGGGGGAGCAGTACTTC
TRBV2	TRBD1	TRBJ2-7	few	CASRGDREPSYEQYF	TGTGCCAGCAGGGGGGACAGGGAACCGTCGTACGAGCAGTACTTC